This section outlines one T cell receptor (beta chain) sequence together with its context. The sample originates from a study of blood T cell repertoires in COVID-19. Background on the study: Italy, Spain and the United States were the sources of the convalescent and acute COVID-19 samples. PBMCs, B-cell-depleted T cells, or T cells were the source of the cDNA or gDNA that made up the material.

As processed by the authors: Reference gene primer amplification gave nucleated cell count estimates. The data were produced by immunoSEQ multiplex PCR, yet TCRdb's version contains in-frame clones alone and is incomplete. V, J and clone size are taken as reported in that table, and D and trimming were inferred from the DNA itself. This repertoire shows fewer than 150,000 clones, 88% found once; its top ten account for roughly a tenth. After removal of 4 bases from V and 1 base from J, the junction contained 9 bases not matched to a gene. CDR3 size: 16 residues. Germline values: CDR1 SGHRS, CDR2 YFSETQ.

Material for sequencing was peripheral blood. This clonotype was obtained from a man in his forties or fifties with active or convalescent COVID-19. V usage is TRBV5-1 and J usage is TRBJ2-5, with 8 bases matching TRBD1. The DNA of the CDR3 is TGCGCCAGCAGCGAGTCTGTGGGGACAGGCCAAGAGACCCAGTACTTC. This codes for CASSESVGTGQETQYF.